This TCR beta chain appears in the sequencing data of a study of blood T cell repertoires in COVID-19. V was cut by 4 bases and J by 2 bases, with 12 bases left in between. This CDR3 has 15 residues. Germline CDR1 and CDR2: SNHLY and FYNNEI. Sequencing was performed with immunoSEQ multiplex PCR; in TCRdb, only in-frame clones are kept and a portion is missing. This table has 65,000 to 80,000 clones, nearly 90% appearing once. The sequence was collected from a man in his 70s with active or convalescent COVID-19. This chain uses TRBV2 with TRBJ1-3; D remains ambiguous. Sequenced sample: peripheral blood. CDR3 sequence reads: CASSGASEAGNTIYF. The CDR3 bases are TGTGCCAGCAGTGGGGCCTCGGAAGCTGGAAACACCATATATTTT.